This paragraph reports one TCR beta chain. This sample stems from a study of early T cells in non-severe SARS-CoV-2 infection. As part of library construction, unique molecular identifiers were attached to individual cDNA molecules. From the 5' RACE reads, TCRdb called clonotypes with MiXCR, one entry per CDR3 protein. This sample yields some 33,000 distinct CDR3 sequences, of which 4.5% to 6% are seen a single time; about 21% belongs to the top ten. Specimen: whole blood. The receptor's source is an adult who was a healthcare worker with PCR-confirmed SARS-CoV-2 infection or an uninfected control (not recorded which).

CDR3 in DNA: TGTGCCAGCAGTTTCTGGGGGGAGGGCCGCGATACGCAGTATTTT. Encoded protein: CASSFWGEGRDTQYF. V is TRBV12-3 or TRBV12-4 and J is TRBJ2-3; 7 bases map to TRBD2. The CDR3 consists of 15 residues. V was pared by 3 bases and J by 6 bases, with 9 bases of the junction left unmatched.